Reported below is one T cell receptor beta chain. Its target is not known. These data come from a study of response to subunit inactivated influenza vaccine. From the RT-PCR reads, TCRdb called clonotypes with MiXCR, one entry per CDR3 protein. Of around 520,000 distinct CDR3 sequences listed, about 25% were seen once; the top ten hold over 1.5%. Germline CDR1 reads DFQATT; CDR2 reads SNEGSKA (reference sequence). Between the trimmed V and J ends, which lost 0 bases and 5 bases, there was a span of 8 bases. The length of the CDR3 is 13 residues. Study-level points and caveats: Each seasonal influenza vaccination, the authors suggested, recruits few new T cells.

The chain recombines TRBV20-1 with TRBJ2-1; D is unresolved. Specimen: CD4+ T cells sorted from PBMCs, collected roughly 5 days after vaccination. The receptor comes from a man aged 45-65 years who received an inactivated influenza vaccine. The CDR3 spells CSARDPSNNEQFF. The CDR3 DNA follows: TGCAGTGCTAGAGACCCATCTAACAATGAGCAGTTCTTC.